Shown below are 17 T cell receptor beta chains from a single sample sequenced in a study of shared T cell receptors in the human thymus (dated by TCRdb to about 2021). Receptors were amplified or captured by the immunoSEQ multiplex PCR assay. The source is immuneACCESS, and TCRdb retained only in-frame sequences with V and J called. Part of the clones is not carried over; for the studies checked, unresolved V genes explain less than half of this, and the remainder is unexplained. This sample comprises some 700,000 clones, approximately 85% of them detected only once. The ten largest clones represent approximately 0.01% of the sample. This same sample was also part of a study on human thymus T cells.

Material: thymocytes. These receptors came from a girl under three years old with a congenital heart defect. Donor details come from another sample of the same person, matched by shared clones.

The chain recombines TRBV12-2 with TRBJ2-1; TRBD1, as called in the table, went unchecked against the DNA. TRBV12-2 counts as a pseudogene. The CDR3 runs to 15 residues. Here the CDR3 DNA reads TGTGCAAGTCGCCCCGACAGGGGGAAGTACAATGAGCAGTTCTTC. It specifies CASRPDRGKYNEQFF.

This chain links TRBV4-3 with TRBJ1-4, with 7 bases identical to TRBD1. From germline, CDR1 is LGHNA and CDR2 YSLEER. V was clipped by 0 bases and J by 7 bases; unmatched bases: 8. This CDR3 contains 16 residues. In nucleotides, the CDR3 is TGCGCCAGCAGCCAAGATTTGGAGGGGGCAAGTGAAAAACTGTTTTTT. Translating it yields CASSQDLEGASEKLFF.

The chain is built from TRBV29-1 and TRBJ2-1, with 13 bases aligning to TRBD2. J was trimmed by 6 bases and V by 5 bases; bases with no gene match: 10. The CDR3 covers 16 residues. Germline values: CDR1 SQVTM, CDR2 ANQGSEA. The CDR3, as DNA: TGCAGCGTTCTGAGACTAGCGGGGGGCCGGGTCAATGAGCAGTTCTTC. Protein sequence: CSVLRLAGGRVNEQFF.

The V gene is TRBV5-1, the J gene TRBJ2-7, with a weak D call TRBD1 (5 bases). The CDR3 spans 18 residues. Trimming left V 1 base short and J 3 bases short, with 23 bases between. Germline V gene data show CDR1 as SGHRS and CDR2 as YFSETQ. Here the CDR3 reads CASSLNTAGIPPFYEQYF. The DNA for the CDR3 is TGCGCCAGCAGCTTGAACACCGCAGGGATCCCTCCCTTCTACGAGCAGTACTTC.

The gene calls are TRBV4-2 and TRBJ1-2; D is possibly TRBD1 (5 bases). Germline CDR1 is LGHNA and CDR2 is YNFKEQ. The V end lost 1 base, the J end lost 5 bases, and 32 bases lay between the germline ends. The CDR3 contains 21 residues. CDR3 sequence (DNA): TGTGCCAGCAGCCAAGGCCCCCCCGGCGGGACGCTGAAGGGCTTGAAGTATGGCTACACCTTC. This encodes CASSQGPPGGTLKGLKYGYTF.

This chain's CDR3 is CASSSIQHGQGANYEQYF. The CDR3 coding sequence is TGTGCCAGCAGCTCCATACAACACGGACAGGGGGCAAACTACGAGCAGTACTTC. The genes are TRBV5-6 and TRBJ2-7, with 11 bases matching TRBD1. The CDR3 has 18 residues. Germline CDR1 is SGHDT and CDR2 is YYEEEE. J was trimmed by 3 bases and V by 3 bases; bases with no gene match: 14.

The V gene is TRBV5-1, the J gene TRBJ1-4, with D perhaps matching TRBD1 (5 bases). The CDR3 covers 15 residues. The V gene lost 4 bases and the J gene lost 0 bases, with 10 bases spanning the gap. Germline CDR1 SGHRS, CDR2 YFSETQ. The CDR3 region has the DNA TGCGCCAGCAGCCGGGGGGGGGCAACTAATGAAAAACTGTTTTTT. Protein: CASSRGGATNEKLFF.

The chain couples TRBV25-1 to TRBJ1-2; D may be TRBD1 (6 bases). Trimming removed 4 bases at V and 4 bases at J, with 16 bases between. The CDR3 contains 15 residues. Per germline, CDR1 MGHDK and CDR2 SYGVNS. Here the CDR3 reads CASSGQQGTSYGYTF. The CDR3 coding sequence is TGTGCCAGCAGTGGACAGCAAGGGACATCCTATGGCTACACCTTC.

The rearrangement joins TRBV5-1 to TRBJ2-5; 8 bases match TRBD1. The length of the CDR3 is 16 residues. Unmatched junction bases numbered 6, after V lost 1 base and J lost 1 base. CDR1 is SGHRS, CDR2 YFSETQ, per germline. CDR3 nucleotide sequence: TGCGCCAGCAGCTTGCCACCAGGGGGCGCCCAAGAGACCCAGTACTTC. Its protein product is CASSLPPGGAQETQYF.

CDR3 sequence: CASSLDLVYEQYF. The DNA of the CDR3 is TGTGCCAGCAGCTTAGACTTAGTTTACGAGCAGTACTTC. V gene TRBV7-8 combines with J gene TRBJ2-7; unclear D gene. The CDR3 totals 13 residues. Germline CDR1 reads SGHVS; CDR2 reads FQNEAQ. Between the trimmed V and J ends, which lost 1 base and 4 bases, there was a span of 8 bases.

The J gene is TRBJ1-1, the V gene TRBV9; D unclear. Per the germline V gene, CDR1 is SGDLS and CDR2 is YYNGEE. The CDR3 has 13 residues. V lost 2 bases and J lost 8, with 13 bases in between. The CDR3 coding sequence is TGTGCCAGCAGCGTTACCCGGGGTTCCGAAGCTTTCTTT. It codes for CASSVTRGSEAFF.

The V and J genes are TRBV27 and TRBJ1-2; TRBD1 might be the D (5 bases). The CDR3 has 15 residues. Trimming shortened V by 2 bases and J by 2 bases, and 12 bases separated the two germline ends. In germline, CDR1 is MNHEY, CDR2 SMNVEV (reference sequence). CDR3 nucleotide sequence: TGTGCCAGCAGTTTAGCGGCAGGGTCAAACTATGGCTACACCTTC. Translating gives CASSLAAGSNYGYTF.

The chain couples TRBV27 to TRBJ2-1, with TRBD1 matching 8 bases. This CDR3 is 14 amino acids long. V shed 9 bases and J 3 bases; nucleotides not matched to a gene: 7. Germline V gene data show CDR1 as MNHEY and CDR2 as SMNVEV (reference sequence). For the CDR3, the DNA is TGTGCCAGTGGACAGGGCAATAGCTACAATGAGCAGTTCTTC. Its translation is CASGQGNSYNEQFF.

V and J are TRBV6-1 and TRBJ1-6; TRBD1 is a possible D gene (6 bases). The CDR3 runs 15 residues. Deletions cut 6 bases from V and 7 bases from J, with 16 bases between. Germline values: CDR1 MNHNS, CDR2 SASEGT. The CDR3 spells CASRGGREGNSPLHF. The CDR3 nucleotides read TGTGCCAGCAGAGGGGGGAGGGAAGGAAATTCACCCCTCCACTTT.

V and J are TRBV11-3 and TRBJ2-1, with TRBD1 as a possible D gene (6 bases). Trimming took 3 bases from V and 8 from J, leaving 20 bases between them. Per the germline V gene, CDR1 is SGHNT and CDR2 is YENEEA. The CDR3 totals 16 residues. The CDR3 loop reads CASSFGDKVQGDEQFF. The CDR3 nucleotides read TGTGCCAGCAGCTTTGGGGACAAGGTTCAGGGAGATGAGCAGTTCTTC. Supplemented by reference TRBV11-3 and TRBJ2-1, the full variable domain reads EAGVVQSPRYKIIEKKQPVAFWCNPISGHNTLYWYLQNLGQGPELLIRYENEEAVDDSQLPKDRFSAERLKGVDSTLKIQPAELGDSAVYLCASSFGDKVQGDEQFFGPGTRLTVL.

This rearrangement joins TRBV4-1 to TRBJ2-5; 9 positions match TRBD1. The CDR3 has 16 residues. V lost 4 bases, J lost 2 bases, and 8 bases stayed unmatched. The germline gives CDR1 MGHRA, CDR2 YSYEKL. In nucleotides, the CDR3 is TGCGCCAGCAGCCCGACAGGGGGGGGTCGGCAAGAGACCCAGTACTTC. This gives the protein CASSPTGGGRQETQYF.

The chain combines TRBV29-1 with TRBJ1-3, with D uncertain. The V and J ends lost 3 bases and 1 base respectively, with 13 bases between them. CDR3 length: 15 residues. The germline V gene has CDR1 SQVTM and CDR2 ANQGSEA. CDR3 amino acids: CSVEFFRDSGNTIYF. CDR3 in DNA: TGCAGCGTTGAGTTTTTTCGGGATTCTGGAAACACCATATATTTT. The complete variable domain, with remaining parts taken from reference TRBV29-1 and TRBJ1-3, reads SAVISQKPSRDICQRGTSLTIQCQVDSQVTMMFWYRQQPGQSLTLIATANQGSEATYESGFVIDKFPISRPNLTFSTLTVSNMSPEDSSIYLCSVEFFRDSGNTIYFGEGSWLTVV.